Included here is one T cell receptor (beta chain) sequence, with context. Its specificity is unknown. FACS was used to enrich TEMRA cells, whereas the CD8+ and CD4+ T cells were obtained by negative isolation. Reverse transcription of roughly 0.45 to 1 ug RNA was performed with random hexamers. One entry per CDR3 protein, called by TCRdb with MiXCR from the immunoSEQ multiplex PCR reads. Of about 150,000 distinct CDR3 sequences listed, roughly 95% are singletons. This record comes from a study of CD8 T cells in Susac syndrome. Across the study: When blood was drawn, the patients with Susac syndrome were therapy-naive, on corticosteroids, or on intravenous immunoglobulin alone. Study conclusions and caveats: The authors found no clonal expansion in Susac syndrome CD4+ T cell repertoires.

Germline CDR1 MGHRA, CDR2 YSYEKL. The CDR3 extends over 15 amino acids. Trimming removed 4 bases from V and 6 bases from J, with 18 bases in between. Material for sequencing was CD4+ T cells from PBMCs. This TCR came from a human donor with Susac syndrome. This chain connects TRBV4-1 to TRBJ1-2; perhaps TRBD1 as D (6 bases). The chain's CDR3 is CASSPIWRGLHGYTF. The CDR3 region has the DNA TGCGCCAGCAGCCCTATTTGGCGGGGGCTCCATGGCTACACCTTC.